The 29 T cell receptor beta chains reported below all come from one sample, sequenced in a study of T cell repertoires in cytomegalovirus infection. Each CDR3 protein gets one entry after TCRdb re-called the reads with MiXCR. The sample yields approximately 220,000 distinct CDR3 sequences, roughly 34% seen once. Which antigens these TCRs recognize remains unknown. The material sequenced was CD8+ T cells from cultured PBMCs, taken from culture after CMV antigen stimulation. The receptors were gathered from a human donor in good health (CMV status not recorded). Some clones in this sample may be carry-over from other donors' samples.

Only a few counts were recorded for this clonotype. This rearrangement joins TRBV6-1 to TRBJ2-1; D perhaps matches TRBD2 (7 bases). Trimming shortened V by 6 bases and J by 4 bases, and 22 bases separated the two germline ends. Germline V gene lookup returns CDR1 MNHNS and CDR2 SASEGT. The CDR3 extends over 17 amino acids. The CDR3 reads CASSSNGAAGTYNEQFF. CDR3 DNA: TGTGCCAGCAGCTCCAACGGGGCAGCGGGGACATACAATGAGCAGTTCTTC.

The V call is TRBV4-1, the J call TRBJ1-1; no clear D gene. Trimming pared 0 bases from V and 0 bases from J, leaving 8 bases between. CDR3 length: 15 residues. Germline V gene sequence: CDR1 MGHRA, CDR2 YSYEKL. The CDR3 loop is CASSQDRLLNTEAFF. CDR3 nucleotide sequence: TGCGCCAGCAGCCAAGACAGGCTTTTGAACACTGAAGCTTTCTTT.

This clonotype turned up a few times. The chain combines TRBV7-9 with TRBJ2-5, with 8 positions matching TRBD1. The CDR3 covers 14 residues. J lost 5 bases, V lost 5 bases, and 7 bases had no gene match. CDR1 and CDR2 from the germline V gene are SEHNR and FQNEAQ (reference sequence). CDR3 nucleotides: TGTGCCAGCAGCCCCCGGACAGGGTACGAGACCCAGTACTTC. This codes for CASSPRTGYETQYF.

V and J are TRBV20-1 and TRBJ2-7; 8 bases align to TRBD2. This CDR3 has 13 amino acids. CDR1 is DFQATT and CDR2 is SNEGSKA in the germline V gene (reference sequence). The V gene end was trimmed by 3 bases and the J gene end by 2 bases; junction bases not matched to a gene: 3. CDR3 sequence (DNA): TGCAGTGCTAGTGACGGGGGGGCCTACGAGCAGTACTTC. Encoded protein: CSASDGGAYEQYF.

The CDR3 bases are TGTGCCAGCAGCCCAACTGGGGATCGAAATGAAAAACTGTTTTTT. Its translation: CASSPTGDRNEKLFF. This chain links TRBV5-4 with TRBJ1-4; D is undetermined. The CDR3 is 15 amino acids. Trimming removed 4 bases at V and 5 bases at J, with 15 bases between. Germline V gives CDR1 SGHNT, CDR2 YYREEE (reference sequence).

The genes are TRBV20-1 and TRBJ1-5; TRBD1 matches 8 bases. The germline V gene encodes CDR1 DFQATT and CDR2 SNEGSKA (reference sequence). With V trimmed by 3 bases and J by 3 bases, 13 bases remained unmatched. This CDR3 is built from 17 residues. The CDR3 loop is CSARVYRDRPFNQPQHF. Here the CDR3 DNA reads TGCAGTGCTAGGGTATACCGGGACAGGCCTTTCAATCAGCCCCAGCATTTT.

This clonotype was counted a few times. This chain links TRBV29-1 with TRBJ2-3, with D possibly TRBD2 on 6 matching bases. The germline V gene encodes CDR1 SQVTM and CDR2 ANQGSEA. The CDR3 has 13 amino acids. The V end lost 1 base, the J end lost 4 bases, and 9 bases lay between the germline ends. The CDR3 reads CSVEAGEADTQYF. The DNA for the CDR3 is TGCAGCGTTGAAGCGGGGGAGGCAGATACGCAGTATTTT.

The DNA of the CDR3 is TGTGCCAGCAGCCCCAGAGAGACTAGCGGGATCGTGGATGAGCAGTTCTTC. Its protein product is CASSPRETSGIVDEQFF. The chain is built from TRBV7-9 and TRBJ2-1; 11 nucleotides line up with TRBD2. The CDR3 length is 17 residues. Trimming cost V 5 bases and J 8 bases; bases outside gene matches: 14. In germline, CDR1 is SEHNR, CDR2 FQNEAQ (reference sequence).

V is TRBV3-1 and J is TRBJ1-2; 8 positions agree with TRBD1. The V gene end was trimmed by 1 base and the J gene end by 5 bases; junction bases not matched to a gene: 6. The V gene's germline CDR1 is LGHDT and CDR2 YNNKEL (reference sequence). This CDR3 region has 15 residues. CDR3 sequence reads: CASSQGLDRVYGYTF. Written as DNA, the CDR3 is TGTGCCAGCAGCCAAGGGCTGGACAGGGTGTATGGCTACACCTTC. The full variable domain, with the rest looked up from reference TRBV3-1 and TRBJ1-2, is DTAVSQTPKYLVTQMGNDKSIKCEQNLGHDTMYWYKQDSKKFLKIMFSYNNKELIINETVPNRFSPKSPDKAHLNLHINSLELGDSAVYFCASSQGLDRVYGYTFGSGTRLTVV.

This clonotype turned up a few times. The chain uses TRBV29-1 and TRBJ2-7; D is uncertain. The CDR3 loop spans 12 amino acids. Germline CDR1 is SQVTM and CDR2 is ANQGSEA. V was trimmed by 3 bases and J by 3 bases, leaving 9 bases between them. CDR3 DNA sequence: TGCAGCGTTGAGGGTCAAGGCTACGAGCAGTACTTC. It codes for CSVEGQGYEQYF.

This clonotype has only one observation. The CDR3 region has the DNA TGTGCCAGTAGCCCCGGGGAGGGAGCTAACTATGGCTACACCTTC. Its translation: CASSPGEGANYGYTF. The chain couples TRBV7-2 to TRBJ1-2, with no clear D. CDR1 is SGHTA and CDR2 is FQGNSA in the germline V gene. With 9 bases removed from V and 0 bases from J, the gap between germline ends came to 17 bases. CDR3 length: 15 amino acids.

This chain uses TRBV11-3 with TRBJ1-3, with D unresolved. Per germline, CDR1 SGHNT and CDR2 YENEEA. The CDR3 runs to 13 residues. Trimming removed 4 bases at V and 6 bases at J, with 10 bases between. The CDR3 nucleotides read TGTGCCAGCAGCTCACCACCTGTAAACACCATATATTTT. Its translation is CASSSPPVNTIYF.

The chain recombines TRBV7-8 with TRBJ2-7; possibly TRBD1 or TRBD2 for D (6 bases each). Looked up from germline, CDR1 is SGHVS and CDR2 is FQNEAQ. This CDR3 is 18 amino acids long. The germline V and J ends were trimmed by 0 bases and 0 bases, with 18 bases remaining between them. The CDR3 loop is CASSLAGASVFISYEQYF. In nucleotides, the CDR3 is TGTGCCAGCAGCTTAGCGGGGGCTAGCGTTTTTATCTCCTACGAGCAGTACTTC.

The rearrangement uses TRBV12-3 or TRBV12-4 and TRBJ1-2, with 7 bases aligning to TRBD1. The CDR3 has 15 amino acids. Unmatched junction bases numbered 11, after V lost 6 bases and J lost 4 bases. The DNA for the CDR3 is TGTGCCAGCAGCCCATCAGGGGGGTCTAGCTATGGCTACACCTTC. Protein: CASSPSGGSSYGYTF.

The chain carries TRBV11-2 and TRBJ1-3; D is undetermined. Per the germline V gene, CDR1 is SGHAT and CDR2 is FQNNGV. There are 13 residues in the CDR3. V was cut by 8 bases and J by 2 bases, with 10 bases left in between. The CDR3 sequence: CASRIGAGNTIYF. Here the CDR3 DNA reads TGTGCCAGCCGCATCGGGGCTGGAAACACCATATATTTT.

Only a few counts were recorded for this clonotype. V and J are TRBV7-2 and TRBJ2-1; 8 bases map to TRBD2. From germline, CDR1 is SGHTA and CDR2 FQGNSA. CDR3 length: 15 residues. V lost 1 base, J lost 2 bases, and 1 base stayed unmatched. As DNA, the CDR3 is TGTGCCAGCAGCTTAGTGCGGGAGGCCTACAATGAGCAGTTCTTC. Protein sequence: CASSLVREAYNEQFF.

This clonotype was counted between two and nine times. CDR3 protein: CASSLPTSGDTDTQYF. CDR3 coding DNA: TGTGCCAGCAGTTTACCGACTAGCGGGGACACAGATACGCAGTATTTT. The chain recombines TRBV27 with TRBJ2-3; 11 nucleotides line up with TRBD2. The germline V gene encodes CDR1 MNHEY and CDR2 SMNVEV (reference sequence). The CDR3 extends over 16 amino acids. The junction had 3 bases not matched to a gene; V was cut back by 2 bases and J by 2 bases.

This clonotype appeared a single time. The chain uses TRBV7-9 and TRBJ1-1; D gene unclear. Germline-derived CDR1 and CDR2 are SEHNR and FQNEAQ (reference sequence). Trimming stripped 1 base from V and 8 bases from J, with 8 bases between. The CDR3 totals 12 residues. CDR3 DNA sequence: TGTGCCAGCAGCTTAGTTTCGGCAGAAGCTTTCTTT. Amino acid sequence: CASSLVSAEAFF. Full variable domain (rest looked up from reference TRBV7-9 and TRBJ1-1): DTGVSQNPRHKITKRGQNVTFRCDPISEHNRLYWYRQTLGQGPEFLTYFQNEAQLEKSRLLSDRFSAERPKGSFSTLEIQRTEQGDSAMYLCASSLVSAEAFFGQGTRLTVV.

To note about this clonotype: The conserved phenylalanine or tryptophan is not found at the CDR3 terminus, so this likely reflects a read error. The CDR3 nucleotides read TGTGCAAGCTCACTCAGGCCACTACGAGGGACTACAACCGGGGAGCTGTTTTTA. As protein: CASSLRPLRGTTTGELFL. This chain uses TRBV18 with TRBJ2-2; the match to TRBD2 covers 7 bases. The CDR3 covers 18 residues. The germline V gene has CDR1 KGHSH and CDR2 LQKENI.

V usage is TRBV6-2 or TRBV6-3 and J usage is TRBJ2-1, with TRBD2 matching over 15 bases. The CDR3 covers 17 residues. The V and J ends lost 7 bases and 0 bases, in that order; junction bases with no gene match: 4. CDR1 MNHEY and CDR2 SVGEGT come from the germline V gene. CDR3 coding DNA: TGTGCCAGCAAAGGACTAGCGGGGGGGCTCTCCTACAATGAGCAGTTCTTC. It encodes CASKGLAGGLSYNEQFF.

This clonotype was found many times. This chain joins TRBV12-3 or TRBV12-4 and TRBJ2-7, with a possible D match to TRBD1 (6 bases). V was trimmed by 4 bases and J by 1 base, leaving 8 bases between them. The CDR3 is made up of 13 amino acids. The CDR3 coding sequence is TGTGCCAGCAGTTCTACAGGGTCCTACGAGCAGTACTTC. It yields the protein CASSSTGSYEQYF.

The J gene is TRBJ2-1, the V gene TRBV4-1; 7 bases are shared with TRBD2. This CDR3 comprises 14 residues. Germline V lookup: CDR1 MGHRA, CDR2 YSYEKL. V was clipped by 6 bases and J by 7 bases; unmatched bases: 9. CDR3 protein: CASSSQRGQNEQFF. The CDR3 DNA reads TGCGCCAGCAGTTCCCAGCGGGGCCAAAATGAGCAGTTCTTC.

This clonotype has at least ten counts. CDR3 residues: CASSFSGEAAEQYF. CDR3 in DNA: TGTGCCAGCAGCTTCAGCGGGGAGGCGGCAGAGCAGTACTTC. The chain uses TRBV7-2 and TRBJ2-7, with 7 bases aligning to TRBD2. V lost 3 bases to trimming and J lost 7 bases; unmatched junction nucleotides: 9. CDR3 size: 14 residues. Looked up from germline, CDR1 is SGHTA and CDR2 is FQGNSA.

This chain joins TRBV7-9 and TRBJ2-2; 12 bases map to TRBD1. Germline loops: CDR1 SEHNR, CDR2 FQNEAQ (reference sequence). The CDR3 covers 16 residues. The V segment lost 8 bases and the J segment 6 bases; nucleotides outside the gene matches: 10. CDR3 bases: TGTGCCAGCGTCCTCGGGACAGGGGGCGTCGCCGGGGAGCTGTTTTTT. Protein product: CASVLGTGGVAGELFF.

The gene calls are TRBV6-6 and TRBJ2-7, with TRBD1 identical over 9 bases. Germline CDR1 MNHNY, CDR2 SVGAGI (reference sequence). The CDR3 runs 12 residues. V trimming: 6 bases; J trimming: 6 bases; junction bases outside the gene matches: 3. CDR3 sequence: CASRGTGIEQYF. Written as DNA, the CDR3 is TGTGCCAGCAGGGGGACAGGGATCGAGCAGTACTTC.

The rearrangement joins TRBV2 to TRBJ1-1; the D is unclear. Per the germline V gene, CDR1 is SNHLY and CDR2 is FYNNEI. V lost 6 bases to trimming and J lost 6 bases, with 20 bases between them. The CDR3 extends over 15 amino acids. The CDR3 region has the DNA TGTGCCAGCAGCCCTAGCCCGGACGGAACCGCTGAAGCTTTCTTT. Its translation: CASSPSPDGTAEAFF.

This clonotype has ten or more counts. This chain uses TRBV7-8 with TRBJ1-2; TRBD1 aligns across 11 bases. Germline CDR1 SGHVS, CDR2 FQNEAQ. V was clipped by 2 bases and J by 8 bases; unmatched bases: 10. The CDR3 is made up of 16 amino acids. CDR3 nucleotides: TGTGCCAGCAGCTTATATGTGGTGGACAGGGGGCAAGGCTACACCTTC. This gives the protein CASSLYVVDRGQGYTF.

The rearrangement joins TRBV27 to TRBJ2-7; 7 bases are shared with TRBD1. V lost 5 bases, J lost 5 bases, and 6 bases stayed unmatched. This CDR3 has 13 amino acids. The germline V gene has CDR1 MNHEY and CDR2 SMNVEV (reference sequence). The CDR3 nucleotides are TGTGCCAGCAGTCTGACAGGGCTCCACGAGCAGTACTTC. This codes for CASSLTGLHEQYF.

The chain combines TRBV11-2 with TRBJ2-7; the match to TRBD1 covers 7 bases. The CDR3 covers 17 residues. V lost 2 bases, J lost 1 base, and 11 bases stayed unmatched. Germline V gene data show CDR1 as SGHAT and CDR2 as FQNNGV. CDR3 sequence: CASSLSLDTGVSYEQYF. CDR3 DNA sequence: TGTGCCAGCAGCTTATCCTTAGACACAGGGGTATCCTACGAGCAGTACTTC.